This T cell receptor (beta chain) derives from a study of shared clonotypes between healthy human individuals. CD45RO-negative cells were positively selected for CCR7, leaving out terminally differentiated effector memory CD45RA+ cells. This CDR3 comprises 17 residues. Germline values: CDR1 MNHEY, CDR2 SMNVEV (reference sequence). Unmatched junction bases numbered 10, after V lost 5 bases and J lost 4 bases. Measured with immunoSEQ multiplex PCR; TCRdb has only the in-frame clones, and not every one. The repertoire holds around 580,000 clones, with 95% to 98% as singletons. The TCR sequence derives from a man aged 25 to 40 in good health. The gene calls are TRBV27 and TRBJ2-2, with 10 positions matching TRBD1. The sequencing input was naive CD8+ T cells sorted from blood. The chain's CDR3 is CASSLPPRTGGTGELFF. The CDR3, as DNA: TGTGCCAGCAGTCTACCCCCCAGGACAGGGGGCACCGGGGAGCTGTTTTTT.